The present entry profiles one T cell receptor (beta chain) with its context. Its specificity is not known. The sample is drawn from a study of T cell repertoires in cytomegalovirus infection. Study summary: Through public TCR beta signatures, both CMV infection and matching HLA type were indicated.

Each CDR3 protein gets one entry after TCRdb re-called the reads with MiXCR. The table records roughly 860,000 distinct CDR3 sequences, about 33% of them present only once. Study-wide results and caveats: The response measured ex vivo was dominated by TCR beta clonotypes (HLA-C-restricted and CMV-specific).

Sequencing was performed on cultured CD8+ T cells from PBMCs, taken from culture after CMV antigen stimulation. This clonotype originated in a human donor in good health (CMV status not recorded). Some clones in this sample may be carry-over from other donors' samples.

As DNA, the CDR3 is TGTGCCAGCCTGGGGGGCGAGGGTGATACGCAGTATTTT. Amino acids: CASLGGEGDTQYF. The rearrangement joins TRBV4-2 to TRBJ2-3; D is tentatively TRBD1 or TRBD2 (6 bases each). Trimming pared 8 bases from V and 6 bases from J, leaving 15 bases between. This CDR3 has 13 residues. Germline CDR1 LGHNA, CDR2 YNFKEQ.